These 27 T cell receptor beta chains came from one sample sequenced in a study of blood T cell repertoires in COVID-19. Sequenced by immunoSEQ multiplex PCR; TCRdb stores in-frame clones only, minus some. The sample contains 150,000 to 200,000 clones, around 88% of which appear only once. The material sequenced was peripheral blood. These receptors came from a young woman with acute or convalescent COVID-19.

CDR3 region: CASSTLESYEQYF. CDR3 coding DNA: TGTGCCAGCAGCACTCTCGAGTCCTACGAGCAGTACTTC. The chain employs TRBV9 and TRBJ2-7; D gene unclear. CDR3 size: 13 residues. V was shortened by 4 bases and J by 1 base, with 9 bases between the two germline ends. The V gene's germline CDR1 is SGDLS and CDR2 YYNGEE.

This rearrangement joins TRBV6-5 to TRBJ1-3; D is unresolved. The CDR3 extends over 14 amino acids. Per germline, CDR1 MNHEY and CDR2 SVGAGI. Trimming took 5 bases from V and 0 from J, leaving 8 bases between them. CDR3 bases: TGTGCCAGCAGTCGACTGAACTCTGGAAACACCATATATTTT. This encodes CASSRLNSGNTIYF.

In its sample, this clone was seen a few times. The rearrangement joins TRBV6-2 or TRBV6-3 to TRBJ2-5; 12 nucleotides line up with TRBD2. J was trimmed by 5 bases and V by 4 bases; bases with no gene match: 14. Germline V gene sequence: CDR1 MNHEY, CDR2 SVGEGT. The length of the CDR3 is 18 residues. In DNA form, the CDR3 reads TGTGCCAGCAGTTCGAGGCAAAAGACTAGCGGGAGAGCGGAGACCCAGTACTTC. It encodes CASSSRQKTSGRAETQYF.

The CDR3 here is CASTFDQGYTEAFF. The DNA for the CDR3 is TGCGCCAGCACCTTCGACCAGGGGTACACTGAAGCTTTCTTT. V and J are TRBV5-1 and TRBJ1-1; D possibly corresponds to TRBD1 (6 bases). The CDR3 is made up of 14 amino acids. The germline V and J ends were trimmed by 6 bases and 3 bases, with 15 bases remaining between them. In germline, CDR1 is SGHRS, CDR2 YFSETQ.

This rearrangement joins TRBV28 to TRBJ2-3, with 9 bases lining up with TRBD1. Looked up from germline, CDR1 is MDHEN and CDR2 is SYDVKM. Trimming removed 7 bases from V and 3 bases from J; junction bases left unmatched: 11. The CDR3 spans 16 residues. The CDR3 here is CASNPSGQGKTDTQYF. CDR3 in DNA: TGTGCCAGCAATCCGTCGGGACAGGGTAAAACAGATACGCAGTATTTT.

The rearrangement joins TRBV18 to TRBJ2-5; D unclear. This CDR3 has 12 residues. Trimming took off 5 bases at V and 1 base at J, with 5 bases between the two ends. Germline loops: CDR1 KGHSH, CDR2 LQKENI. CDR3 bases: TGTGCCAGCTCAGGGCGCCAAGAGACCCAGTACTTC. Translating it yields CASSGRQETQYF.

The V gene is TRBV20-1, the J gene TRBJ2-1; 7 bases agree with TRBD2. The CDR3 is made up of 16 amino acids. J gave up 3 bases and V 3 bases, and 11 bases lay outside the gene matches. Germline V gene sequence: CDR1 DFQATT, CDR2 SNEGSKA (reference sequence). DNA for the CDR3: TGCAGTGCTAGTTCCCAAGCGGGACGCCTCTACAATGAGCAGTTCTTC. Translated, it gives CSASSQAGRLYNEQFF.

This clone came up once. V is TRBV10-3 and J is TRBJ2-3; D is perhaps TRBD2 (5 bases). This CDR3 is built from 15 residues. The ends were cut back, 6 bases at V and 1 base at J, with 14 bases in the middle. Germline assignment: CDR1 ENHRY and CDR2 SYGVKD. Here the CDR3 reads CAIRIPGYGTDTQYF. Written as DNA, the CDR3 is TGTGCCATCAGGATTCCGGGGTACGGCACAGATACGCAGTATTTT.

The gene calls are TRBV6-1 and TRBJ2-5; 9 bases align to TRBD2. The CDR3 has 21 amino acids. V gave up 2 bases and J gave up 4 bases; unmatched junction bases: 23. Germline values: CDR1 MNHNS, CDR2 SASEGT. Written as DNA, the CDR3 is TGTGCCAGCAGTGAACACCCCCCCCGGGCTAGCGGGATCAGACCAGTAGAGACCCAGTACTTC. It codes for CASSEHPPRASGIRPVETQYF.

CDR3 sequence: CATSDPTSGASNEQFF. The CDR3 DNA is TGTGCCACCAGTGATCCCACTAGCGGGGCTAGCAATGAGCAGTTCTTC. The gene calls are TRBV24-1 and TRBJ2-1, with TRBD2 identical over 10 bases. The CDR3 sequence is 16 residues long. The germline V gene has CDR1 KGHDR and CDR2 SFDVKD. J gave up 6 bases and V 3 bases, and 7 bases lay outside the gene matches.

This rearrangement joins TRBV28 to TRBJ2-7; D gene unclear. This CDR3 is 11 amino acids long. V lost 6 bases, J lost 6 bases, and 9 bases lay in between. Germline loops: CDR1 MDHEN, CDR2 SYDVKM. The CDR3 bases are TGTGCCAGCAGCTCAGTCCCCGAGCAGTACTTC. It translates to CASSSVPEQYF. Supplemented by reference TRBV28 and TRBJ2-7, the full variable domain reads DVKVTQSSRYLVKRTGEKVFLECVQDMDHENMFWYRQDPGLGLRLIYFSYDVKMKEKGDIPEGYSVSREKKERFSLILESASTNQTSMYLCASSSVPEQYFGPGTRLTVT.

This clone showed up just a few times. The CDR3 nucleotides read TGCGCCAGCAGCCGGACAGCGGGAGGCAATGAGCAGTTCTTC. It encodes CASSRTAGGNEQFF. The chain is built from TRBV5-1 and TRBJ2-1; 9 bases line up with TRBD2. Germline loops: CDR1 SGHRS, CDR2 YFSETQ. CDR3 length: 14 residues. Germline trimming cut 4 bases from V and 6 bases from J; bases unmatched to any gene: 5.

The genes are TRBV24-1 and TRBJ1-5, with no clear D. The CDR3 is 13 residues long. V lost 6 bases, J lost 0 bases, and 5 bases lay in between. CDR1 and CDR2 (germline): KGHDR, SFDVKD. Here the CDR3 reads CATSFNSNQPQHF. CDR3 nucleotide sequence: TGTGCCACCAGTTTCAATAGCAATCAGCCCCAGCATTTT.

The V and J genes are TRBV13 and TRBJ2-7; TRBD2 is a possible D gene (6 bases). Trimming took off 2 bases at V and 2 bases at J, with 13 bases between the two ends. The CDR3 is 15 residues long. Looked up from germline, CDR1 is PRHDT and CDR2 is FYEKMQ (reference sequence). The CDR3 region is CASSLNLARAYEQYF. Here the CDR3 DNA reads TGTGCCAGCAGCTTAAACCTAGCGCGTGCCTACGAGCAGTACTTC.

The chain carries TRBV28 and TRBJ2-6; D ambiguous. The CDR3 spans 16 residues. V lost 4 bases and J lost 2, with 12 bases in between. Germline CDR1 and CDR2: MDHEN and SYDVKM. CDR3 residues: CASSSPGAAGANVLTF. The CDR3 DNA sequence: TGTGCCAGCAGTTCTCCAGGCGCCGCTGGGGCCAACGTCCTGACTTTC.

This clone was seen a single time. This specimen includes other DNA sequences encoding the same CDR3. This sequence joins TRBV7-2 and TRBJ2-5, with a weak D call TRBD1 (8 bases). Trimming removed 2 bases from V and 4 bases from J, with 11 bases in between. The CDR3 contains 14 residues. Per the germline V gene, CDR1 is SGHTA and CDR2 is FQGNSA. The CDR3 spells CASSLNRGGETQYF. CDR3 nucleotides: TGTGCCAGCAGCTTAAACAGGGGGGGAGAGACCCAGTACTTC.

This clone was seen once. The chain combines TRBV28 with TRBJ1-4; 7 nucleotides match TRBD1. The CDR3 runs to 17 residues. Unmatched junction bases numbered 7, after V lost 1 base and J lost 2 bases. Germline V gives CDR1 MDHEN, CDR2 SYDVKM. CDR3 in amino acids: CASSLLGGGPTNEKLFF. DNA of the CDR3: TGTGCCAGCAGTTTATTAGGGGGCGGTCCGACTAATGAAAAACTGTTTTTT.

The rearrangement links TRBV10-3 to TRBJ1-1, with D possibly matching TRBD1 (6 bases). From germline, CDR1 is ENHRY and CDR2 SYGVKD. The CDR3 runs to 13 residues. V shed 2 bases and J shed 5 bases, with 9 bases lying between them. CDR3 sequence: CAISEARGTEAFF. The CDR3 DNA sequence: TGTGCCATCAGTGAGGCGAGGGGGACTGAAGCTTTCTTT.

This clone has only one observation. The rearrangement uses TRBV5-4 and TRBJ2-5; 8 bases are a match to TRBD1. The V gene's germline CDR1 is SGHNT and CDR2 YYREEE (reference sequence). The CDR3 contains 14 residues. Germline trimming cut 4 bases from V and 1 base from J; bases unmatched to any gene: 3. CDR3 residues: CASSADRGQETQYF. CDR3 in DNA: TGTGCCAGCAGCGCCGACAGGGGCCAAGAGACCCAGTACTTC.

The chain joins TRBV6-5 to TRBJ1-5; D possibly corresponds to TRBD1 (5 bases). The CDR3 sequence is 13 residues long. Looked up from germline, CDR1 is MNHEY and CDR2 is SVGAGI. The V end was cut by 8 bases, the J end by 3 bases, with 11 bases between. CDR3 sequence (DNA): TGTGCCAGCGGCTCACAGGTCAATCAGCCCCAGCATTTT. Its protein product is CASGSQVNQPQHF.

J is TRBJ2-7 and V is TRBV10-3; the D is unclear. V was trimmed by 0 bases and J by 7 bases, leaving 16 bases between them. This CDR3 has 15 amino acids. CDR1 ENHRY and CDR2 SYGVKD come from the germline V gene. The CDR3 DNA sequence: TGTGCCATCAGTGAGTCGAGTTCGTATGCTCGGGAGCAGTACTTC. Translating it yields CAISESSSYAREQYF.

As to this clone: The same CDR3 also results from other DNA sequences found in this sample. This CDR3 is CASSLSLNEQFF. The CDR3 region has the DNA TGTGCCAGCAGTCTTAGCCTCAATGAGCAGTTCTTC. The rearrangement joins TRBV28 to TRBJ2-1; D is unresolved. This CDR3 is built from 12 residues. Germline loops: CDR1 MDHEN, CDR2 SYDVKM. Trimming shortened V by 5 bases and J by 6 bases, and 8 bases separated the two germline ends.

The V and J genes are TRBV14 and TRBJ2-5; D remains unclear. Trimming removed 6 bases from V and 3 bases from J, with 11 bases in between. The CDR3 has 13 residues. CDR1 is SGHDN, CDR2 FVKESK, per germline. The CDR3 DNA sequence: TGTGCCAGCAGTGACTGGCAAGAAGAGACCCAGTACTTC. It yields the protein CASSDWQEETQYF.

V gene TRBV25-1 combines with J gene TRBJ1-4; D is perhaps TRBD1 (6 bases). Trimming shortened V by 5 bases and J by 8 bases, and 15 bases separated the two germline ends. CDR1 and CDR2 (germline): MGHDK, SYGVNS. There are 14 residues in the CDR3. The DNA for the CDR3 is TGTGCCAGCAGTCAATCGGGGGGCCTCGAAAAACTGTTTTTT. This gives the protein CASSQSGGLEKLFF.

The rearrangement joins TRBV11-2 to TRBJ2-5, with a tentative D call TRBD2 (6 bases). The CDR3 spans 16 residues. Germline assignment: CDR1 SGHAT and CDR2 FQNNGV. Trimming took 6 bases from V and 5 from J, leaving 22 bases between them. CDR3 DNA sequence: TGTGCCAGCAGGCACGCGGGAAGCGCTTTGGCGGAGACCCAGTACTTC. Protein product: CASRHAGSALAETQYF.

The chain uses TRBV9 and TRBJ2-4; TRBD2 aligns across 12 bases. CDR3 length: 15 amino acids. V shed 3 bases and J 8 bases; nucleotides not matched to a gene: 6. CDR1 is SGDLS, CDR2 YYNGEE, per germline. The CDR3 is CASSATSGRGDIQYF. The CDR3 DNA reads TGTGCCAGCAGCGCGACTAGCGGGAGAGGAGACATTCAGTACTTC.

The chain carries TRBV9 and TRBJ2-5; weak D call: TRBD2 (6 bases). This CDR3 comprises 15 residues. With 3 bases removed from V and 5 bases from J, the gap between germline ends came to 17 bases. Germline lookup yields CDR1 SGDLS and CDR2 YYNGEE. Here the CDR3 DNA reads TGTGCCAGCAGCGGGGGAGGAAGGGAGAGGGAGACCCAGTACTTC. It yields the protein CASSGGGRERETQYF.